This T cell receptor (beta chain) originates from a study of cytomegalovirus exposure and HLA in healthy donors. Researchers ran the PCR with 60 Vbeta and 13 Jbeta primers. Sequencing used immunoSEQ multiplex PCR; TCRdb keeps in-frame clones, though not all of them. The sample lists 80,000 to 100,000 clones, approximately 80% seen once, with more than 3% in the top ten. General study findings and limits: Altogether, some 160 TCR beta chains were recorded as cytomegalovirus-associated.

Details on this clone: Antigen unknown.

CDR1 and CDR2 from the germline V gene are MGHDK and SYGVNS. V gave up 4 bases and J gave up 4 bases, with 11 bases separating them. The CDR3 totals 14 residues. The chain joins TRBV25-1 to TRBJ1-3; no reliable D call. Sequencing used PBMCs. This clonotype was obtained from a female donor in good health and CMV-seropositive. For the CDR3, the DNA is TGTGCCAGCAGTGGCGATATACGAGGAAACACCATATATTTT. Amino acids: CASSGDIRGNTIYF.